This TCR beta chain is drawn from a study of T cell responses to AZD1222 COVID-19 vaccine. Whole-study findings and limits: Two doses of AZD1222 preceded a rise in Spike-specific TCR breadth and depth. Baseline antibody screening turned up just five to seven seropositive AZD1222 recipients. Samples come after the peak T cell response, not at day 14. Donors skewed white British and female; clonal diversity was possibly underestimated.

Profiled with immunoSEQ multiplex PCR; TCRdb holds only in-frame clones, not every one. The sample yields approximately 150,000 clones, 75% to 95% seen once. Details on this clone: What it binds is not known.

This CDR3 spans 14 amino acids. Trimming took off 4 bases at V and 3 bases at J, with 12 bases between the two ends. CDR1 is SGHDN, CDR2 FVKESK, per germline. Material: peripheral blood, obtained 28 days after the second AZD1222 dose. The chain carries TRBV14 and TRBJ1-2; D gene uncertain. The TCR originated in an adult who received the AZD1222 COVID-19 vaccine. The CDR3 region is CASSRGGSYYGYTF. In DNA, the CDR3 is TGTGCCAGCAGCCGAGGAGGGTCCTACTATGGCTACACCTTC.